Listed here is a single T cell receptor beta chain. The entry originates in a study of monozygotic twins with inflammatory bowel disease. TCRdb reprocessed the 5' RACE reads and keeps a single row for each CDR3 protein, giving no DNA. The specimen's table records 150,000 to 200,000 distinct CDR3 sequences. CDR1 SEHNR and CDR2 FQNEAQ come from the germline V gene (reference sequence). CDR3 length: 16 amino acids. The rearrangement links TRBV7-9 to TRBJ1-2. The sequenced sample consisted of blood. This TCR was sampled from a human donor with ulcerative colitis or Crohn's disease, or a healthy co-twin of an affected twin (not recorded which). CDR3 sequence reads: CASSLSGGPIFYGYTF.